This entry concerns a single T cell receptor (beta chain). Germline V gives CDR1 MDHEN, CDR2 SYDVKM. The CDR3 is made up of 12 amino acids. Trimming took off 7 bases at V and 1 base at J, with 7 bases between the two ends. The entry originates in a study of blood T cell repertoires in COVID-19. On the study more broadly: Acute and convalescent COVID-19 specimens originated in the United States, Italy and Spain. T cells, B-cell-depleted T cells, or PBMCs supplied cDNA or gDNA.

Per the study methods: Estimation of nucleated cell counts was performed using reference gene primer amplification. TCRdb's table, derived via immunoSEQ multiplex PCR, lists solely in-frame clones and lacks some. D and trimming were read from the DNA, whereas the V and J calls and clone size are those reported in that table. Counted here are fewer than 250,000 clones, 84% occurring once; the ten biggest clones make up approximately 8%. The specimen was peripheral blood. The V call is TRBV28, the J call TRBJ1-1; no firm D call. The receptor was derived from a woman between 45 and 65 years old with active or convalescent COVID-19. CDR3 sequence: CASIQSNTEAFF. The CDR3 region has the DNA TGTGCCAGCATCCAATCGAACACTGAAGCTTTCTTT.